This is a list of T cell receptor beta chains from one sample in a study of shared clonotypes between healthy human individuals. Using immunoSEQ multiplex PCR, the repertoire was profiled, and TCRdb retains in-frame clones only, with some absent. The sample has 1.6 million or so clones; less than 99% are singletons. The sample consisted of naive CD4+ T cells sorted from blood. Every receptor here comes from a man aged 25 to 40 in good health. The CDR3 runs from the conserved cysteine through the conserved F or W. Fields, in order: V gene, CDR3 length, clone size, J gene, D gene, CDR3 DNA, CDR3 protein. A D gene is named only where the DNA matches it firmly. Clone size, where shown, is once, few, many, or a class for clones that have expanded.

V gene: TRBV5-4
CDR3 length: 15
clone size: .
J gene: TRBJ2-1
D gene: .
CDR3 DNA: TGTGCCAGCAGCTTGTTGAGAGGGCAGTACAATGAGCAGTTCTTC
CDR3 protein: CASSLLRGQYNEQFF

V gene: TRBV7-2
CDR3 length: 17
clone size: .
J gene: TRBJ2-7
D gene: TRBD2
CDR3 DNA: TGTGCCAGCAGCTTATCCCCGGCTAGCGGGAGGCTAAGCGAGCAGTACTTC
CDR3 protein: CASSLSPASGRLSEQYF

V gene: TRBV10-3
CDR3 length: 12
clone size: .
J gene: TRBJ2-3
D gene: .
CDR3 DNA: TGTGCCATCAGTGTAAGCACAGATACGCAGTATTTT
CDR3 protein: CAISVSTDTQYF

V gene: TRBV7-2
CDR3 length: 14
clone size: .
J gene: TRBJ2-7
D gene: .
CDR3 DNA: TGTGCCAGCAGCTTAGTATCCAGCTCCTACGAGCAGTACTTC
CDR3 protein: CASSLVSSSYEQYF

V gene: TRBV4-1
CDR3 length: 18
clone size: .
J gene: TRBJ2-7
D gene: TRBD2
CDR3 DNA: TGCGCCAGCAGCCAAGGGGCCCCCACTAGCGAGAGCTCCTACGAGCAGTACTTC
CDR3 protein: CASSQGAPTSESSYEQYF

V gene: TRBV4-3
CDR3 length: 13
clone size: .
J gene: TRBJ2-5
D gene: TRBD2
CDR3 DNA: TGCGCCAGCAGCCCCAGCGGGAGGGAGACCCAGTACTTC
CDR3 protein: CASSPSGRETQYF

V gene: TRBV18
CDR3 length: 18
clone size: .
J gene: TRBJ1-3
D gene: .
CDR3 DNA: TGTGCCAGCTCACCAGTAGGCGGCCGGCTTAACTCTGGAAACACCATATATTTT
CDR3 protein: CASSPVGGRLNSGNTIYF

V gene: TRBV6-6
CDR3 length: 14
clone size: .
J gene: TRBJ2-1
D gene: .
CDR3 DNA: TGTGCCAGCAGCCCCGGACAGTCCTACAATGAGCAGTTCTTC
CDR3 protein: CASSPGQSYNEQFF

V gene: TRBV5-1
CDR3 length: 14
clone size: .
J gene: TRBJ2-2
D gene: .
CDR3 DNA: TGCGCCAGCAGCCCACCCCAAAGGGCCGGGGAGCTGTTTTTT
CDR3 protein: CASSPPQRAGELFF

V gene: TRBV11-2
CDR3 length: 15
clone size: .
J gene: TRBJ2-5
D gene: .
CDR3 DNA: TGTGCCAGCACCGTCTGGCCCCGCATCCAAGAGACCCAGTACTTC
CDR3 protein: CASTVWPRIQETQYF

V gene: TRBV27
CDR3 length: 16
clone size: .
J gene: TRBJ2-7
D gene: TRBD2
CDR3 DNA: TGTGCCAGCAGTCCCCACATGGCGGGAGCTGTGAACGAGCAGTACTTC
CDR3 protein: CASSPHMAGAVNEQYF

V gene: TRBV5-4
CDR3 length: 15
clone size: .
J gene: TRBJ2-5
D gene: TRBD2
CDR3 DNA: TGTGCCAGCAGCTTCAGCGGGAGTGCAGCGGAGACCCAGTACTTC
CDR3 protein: CASSFSGSAAETQYF

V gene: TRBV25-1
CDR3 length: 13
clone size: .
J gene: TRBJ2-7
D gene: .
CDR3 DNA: TGTGCCAGTACAAACACCGGTCGGTACGAGCAGTACTTC
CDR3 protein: CASTNTGRYEQYF

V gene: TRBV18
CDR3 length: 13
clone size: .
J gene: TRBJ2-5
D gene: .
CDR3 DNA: TGTGCCAGCTCACCTGGGGGCGCAGAGACCCAGTACTTC
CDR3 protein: CASSPGGAETQYF

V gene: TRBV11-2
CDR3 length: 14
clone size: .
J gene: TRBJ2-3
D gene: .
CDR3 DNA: TGTGCCAGCAGCTTTTCTAGCAGCACAGATACGCAGTATTTT
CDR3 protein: CASSFSSSTDTQYF

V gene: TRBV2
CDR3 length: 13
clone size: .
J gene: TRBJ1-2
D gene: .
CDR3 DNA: TGTGCCAGCCTACAGGGCGTTGGTGCTGGCTACACCTTC
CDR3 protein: CASLQGVGAGYTF

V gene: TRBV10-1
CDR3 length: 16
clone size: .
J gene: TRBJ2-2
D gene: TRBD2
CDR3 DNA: TGCGCCAGCCCTACGGTCGTAGCGGGAGTGACCGGGGAGCTGTTTTTT
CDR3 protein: CASPTVVAGVTGELFF

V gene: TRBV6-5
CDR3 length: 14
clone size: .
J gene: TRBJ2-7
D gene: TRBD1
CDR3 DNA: TGTGCCAGCAGCACCGGGACAGGGTCCTACGAGCAGTACTTC
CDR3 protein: CASSTGTGSYEQYF

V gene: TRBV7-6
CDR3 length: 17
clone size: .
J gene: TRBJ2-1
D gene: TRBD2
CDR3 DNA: TGTGCCAGCAGCCACAGGTGGCGGGAGCCCCCCTACAATGAGCAGTTCTTC
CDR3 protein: CASSHRWREPPYNEQFF

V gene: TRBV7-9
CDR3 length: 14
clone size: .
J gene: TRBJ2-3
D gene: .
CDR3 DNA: TGTGCCAGCAGCTTGGGACGAGGGGCAGATACGCAGTATTTT
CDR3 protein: CASSLGRGADTQYF

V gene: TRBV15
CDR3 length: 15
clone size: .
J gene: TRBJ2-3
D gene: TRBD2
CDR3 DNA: TGTGCCACCAGCAGAGCTAGCGGAGCGACAGATACGCAGTATTTT
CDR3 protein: CATSRASGATDTQYF

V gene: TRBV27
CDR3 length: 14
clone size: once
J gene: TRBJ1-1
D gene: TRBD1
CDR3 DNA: TGTGCCAGCAGTTTAGCAGGGGGATACACTGAAGCTTTCTTT
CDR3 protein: CASSLAGGYTEAFF

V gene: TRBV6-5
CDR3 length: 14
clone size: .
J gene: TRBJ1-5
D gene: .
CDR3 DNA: TGTGCCAGCAGCATAACGGGGGGGGATCAGCCCCAGCATTTT
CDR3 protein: CASSITGGDQPQHF

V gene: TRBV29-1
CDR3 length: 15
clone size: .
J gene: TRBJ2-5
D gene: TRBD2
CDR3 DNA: TGCAGCGTTGAACAAATAGCGGGAGCACGGGAGACCCAGTACTTC
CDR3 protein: CSVEQIAGARETQYF

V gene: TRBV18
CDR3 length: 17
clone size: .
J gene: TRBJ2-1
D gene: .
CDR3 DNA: TGTGCCAGCTCACCATTCATCCGGACTGCCTCCTACAATGAGCAGTTCTTC
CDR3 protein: CASSPFIRTASYNEQFF

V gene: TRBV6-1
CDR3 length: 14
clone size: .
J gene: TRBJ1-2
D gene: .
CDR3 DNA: TGTGCCAGCATAAGGGACGTACTTAACTATGGCTACACCTTC
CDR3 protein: CASIRDVLNYGYTF

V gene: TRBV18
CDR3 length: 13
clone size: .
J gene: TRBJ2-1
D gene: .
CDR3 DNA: TGTGCCAGCTCACCCAGGGTACGCAATGAGCAGTTCTTC
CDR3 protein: CASSPRVRNEQFF

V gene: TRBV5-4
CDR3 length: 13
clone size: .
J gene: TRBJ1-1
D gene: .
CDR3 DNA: TGTGCCAGCAGCCTTCAGATGAACACTGAAGCTTTCTTT
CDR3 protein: CASSLQMNTEAFF

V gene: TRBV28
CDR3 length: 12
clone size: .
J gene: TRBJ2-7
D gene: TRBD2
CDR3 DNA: TGTGCCAGCAGTCAAGCGGGGTATCGGGGGGTCTTC
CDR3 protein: CASSQAGYRGVF

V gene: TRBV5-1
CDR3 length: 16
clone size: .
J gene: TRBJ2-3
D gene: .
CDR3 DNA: TGCGCCAGCAGCTTGGTACTAGCTTCGCAAACAGATACGCAGTATTTT
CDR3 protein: CASSLVLASQTDTQYF